The source of this TCR beta chain is a study of blood T cell repertoires in COVID-19. At the level of the study: T cells, B-cell-depleted T cells, or PBMCs supplied cDNA or gDNA.

This table comes from immunoSEQ multiplex PCR, and its TCRdb copy is limited to in-frame clones, with some not included. The sample has around 56,000 clones; about 90% are singletons. Germline-derived CDR1 and CDR2 are MNHNS and SASEGT. This CDR3 spans 17 amino acids. V was pared by 4 bases and J by 4 bases, with 12 bases of the junction left unmatched. Sequences were obtained from peripheral blood. The sequence came from a man between 60 and 75 years old with active or convalescent COVID-19. The V gene is TRBV6-1, the J gene TRBJ2-7, with 11 bases identical to TRBD2. CDR3 protein: CASSVRLAGGQVYEQYF. DNA for the CDR3: TGTGCCAGCAGTGTGCGGCTAGCGGGGGGCCAAGTTTACGAGCAGTACTTC.